The 15 T cell receptor beta chains below all came from one sample that was sequenced in a study of Tregs in tolerant kidney transplant recipients. Repertoires were generated with immunoSEQ multiplex PCR, while TCRdb's copy carries only in-frame clones and drops some. Of approximately 82,000 clones in the sample, approximately 93% were seen once. Related graft donors supplied nonmyeloablative bone marrow transplants, and mixed chimerism was transient. This material consisted of CD4+ T cells from blood (PBMCs), taken 12 months after the transplant. The receptors come from a human patient who received a combined kidney and bone marrow transplant. Some T cells may have come from the graft donor.

The chain joins TRBV5-1 to TRBJ2-3; TRBD2 aligns across 8 bases. This CDR3 is built from 13 residues. V shed 6 bases and J 4 bases; nucleotides not matched to a gene: 4. Germline V gene lookup returns CDR1 SGHRS and CDR2 YFSETQ. CDR3 sequence: CASNSGSPDTQYF. In nucleotides, the CDR3 is TGCGCCAGCAACAGCGGGAGCCCAGATACGCAGTATTTT.

V and J are TRBV19 and TRBJ2-7; unclear D gene. Germline CDR1 and CDR2: LNHDA and SQIVND (reference sequence). This CDR3 region has 15 residues. The ends were cut back, 2 bases at V and 0 bases at J, with 11 bases in the middle. The CDR3 spells CASSISIDTSYEQYF. DNA of the CDR3: TGTGCCAGTAGTATATCGATAGACACCTCCTACGAGCAGTACTTC.

This clone appeared once. This chain connects TRBV5-4 to TRBJ1-6; D is undetermined. From germline, CDR1 is SGHNT and CDR2 YYREEE (reference sequence). Trimming shortened V by 1 base and J by 0 bases, and 8 bases separated the two germline ends. CDR3 length: 16 residues. CDR3 in DNA: TGTGCCAGCAGCTTGTGGTCCGGCTCCTATAATTCACCCCTCCACTTT. It encodes CASSLWSGSYNSPLHF.

The chain joins TRBV18 to TRBJ2-3; TRBD2 agrees at 7 bases. There are 15 residues in the CDR3. Germline values: CDR1 KGHSH, CDR2 LQKENI. The J segment lost 0 bases and the V segment lost 4 bases, leaving 4 bases of the junction unmatched. The CDR3, as DNA: TGTGCCAGCTCACGGCTAGCGGAGAGCACAGATACGCAGTATTTT. Its protein product is CASSRLAESTDTQYF.

The chain joins TRBV6-1 to TRBJ2-3; 13 bases line up with TRBD2. Germline-derived CDR1 and CDR2 are MNHNS and SASEGT. V trimming: 4 bases; J trimming: 4 bases; junction bases outside the gene matches: 8. This CDR3 spans 17 amino acids. CDR3 coding DNA: TGTGCCAGCAGTGGGACTAGCGGGAGTGGTCTGGCAGATACGCAGTATTTT. Residues: CASSGTSGSGLADTQYF.

The chain couples TRBV7-2 to TRBJ2-5; 12 bases line up with TRBD2. The J call is in doubt because the DNA end fits TRBJ2-7 better. Germline loops: CDR1 SGHTA, CDR2 FQGNSA. CDR3 length equals 17 residues. CDR3 DNA: TGTGCCAGCAGCAGAGGGACTAGCGGGCGCCTAACCGGCGAGCAGTACTTC. This codes for CASSRGTSGRLTGEQYF.

This chain uses TRBV28 with TRBJ2-7; D is possibly TRBD1 (5 bases). V was clipped by 3 bases and J by 4 bases, with 10 bases between them. CDR1 MDHEN and CDR2 SYDVKM come from the germline V gene. The CDR3 spans 13 residues. The CDR3 loop reads CASSFPGLYEQYF. The CDR3 nucleotides read TGTGCCAGCAGTTTCCCAGGGTTATACGAGCAGTACTTC.

This chain connects TRBV2 to TRBJ2-1, with 9 bases fitting TRBD1. V gave up 6 bases and J gave up 6 bases; unmatched junction bases: 9. This CDR3 comprises 15 residues. Germline CDR1 reads SNHLY; CDR2 reads FYNNEI. The CDR3 DNA sequence: TGTGCCAGCAGCATCCGGGACAGGGCGGGCAATGAGCAGTTCTTC. Its translation: CASSIRDRAGNEQFF.

Here the CDR3 DNA reads TGCGCCAGCAGCACAGGACAGGGTACTATTGGCTACACCTTC. It codes for CASSTGQGTIGYTF. The J gene is TRBJ1-2, the V gene TRBV5-1; 8 nucleotides match TRBD1. V trimming: 4 bases; J trimming: 7 bases; junction bases outside the gene matches: 9. Germline values: CDR1 SGHRS, CDR2 YFSETQ. The CDR3 runs 14 residues.

This clone showed up just once. This chain uses TRBV11-3 with TRBJ2-2; D possibly corresponds to TRBD2 (5 bases). The CDR3 has 14 residues. V dropped 5 bases and J dropped 4 bases, with 11 bases sitting between them. Germline CDR1 reads SGHNT; CDR2 reads YENEEA. Here the CDR3 reads CASSKRAATGELFF. CDR3 coding DNA: TGTGCCAGCAGCAAAAGAGCGGCCACCGGGGAGCTGTTTTTT.

The chain uses TRBV11-3 and TRBJ1-2; 7 bases fit TRBD1. The CDR3 runs 14 residues. J lost 4 bases, V lost 7 bases, and 9 bases had no gene match. Germline CDR1 reads SGHNT; CDR2 reads YENEEA. This CDR3 is CASIIPGGIYGYTF. Here the CDR3 DNA reads TGTGCCAGCATCATACCAGGGGGAATCTATGGCTACACCTTC.

This chain connects TRBV7-3 to TRBJ2-1; D possibly corresponds to TRBD2 (7 bases). V was shortened by 1 base and J by 7 bases, with 14 bases between the two germline ends. The CDR3 runs to 15 residues. Germline V gives CDR1 SGHTA, CDR2 FQGTGA. DNA for the CDR3: TGTGCCAGCAGCTTAAGGGGAGGGGGTAGGAATGAGCAGTTCTTC. Encoded protein: CASSLRGGGRNEQFF. The full variable domain, rest sourced from reference TRBV7-3 and TRBJ2-1, is GAGVSQTPSNKVTEKGKYVELRCDPISGHTALYWYRQSLGQGPEFLIYFQGTGAADDSGLPNDRFFAVRPEGSVSTLKIQRTERGDSAVYLCASSLRGGGRNEQFFGPGTRLTVL.

The chain has TRBV7-9 and TRBJ1-1, with D unclear. The CDR3 sequence is 13 residues long. Trimming took 3 bases from V and 2 from J, leaving 7 bases between them. Germline V lookup: CDR1 SEHNR, CDR2 FQNEAQ (reference sequence). This CDR3 reads CASSFTSNTEAFF. The CDR3 DNA follows: TGTGCCAGCAGCTTTACAAGTAACACTGAAGCTTTCTTT.

J is TRBJ1-2 and V is TRBV2; D gene uncertain. This CDR3 has 15 amino acids. From germline, CDR1 is SNHLY and CDR2 FYNNEI. Between the trimmed V and J ends, which lost 5 bases and 1 base, there was a span of 14 bases. The CDR3 DNA follows: TGTGCCAGCAGTCCGATCCGGAGAAATAACTATGGCTACACCTTC. Protein sequence: CASSPIRRNNYGYTF. The variable domain in full, with the rest retrieved from reference TRBV2 and TRBJ1-2, is EPEVTQTPSHQVTQMGQEVILRCVPISNHLYFYWYRQILGQKVEFLVSFYNNEISEKSEIFDDQFSVERPDGSNFTLKIRSTKLEDSAMYFCASSPIRRNNYGYTFGSGTRLTVV.

The rearrangement uses TRBV18 and TRBJ2-7; possible D gene TRBD2, 6 bases. Germline CDR1 and CDR2: KGHSH and LQKENI. This CDR3 contains 15 residues. Trimming removed 2 bases at V and 0 bases at J, with 11 bases between. CDR3 in amino acids: CASSPATRSSYEQYF. For the CDR3, the DNA is TGTGCCAGCTCACCAGCGACTAGGAGCTCCTACGAGCAGTACTTC. Filled out from reference TRBV18 and TRBJ2-7, the complete variable domain reads NAGVMQNPRHLVRRRGQEARLRCSPMKGHSHVYWYRQLPEEGLKFMVYLQKENIIDESGMPKERFSAEFPKEGPSILRIQQVVRGDSAAYFCASSPATRSSYEQYFGPGTRLTVT.